These 21 T cell receptor beta chains were sequenced from one sample in a study of blood T cell repertoires in COVID-19. Produced via immunoSEQ multiplex PCR; TCRdb's table is partial and in-frame only. Of 250,000 to 300,000 clones listed, about nine tenths are singletons. Sample: peripheral blood. These TCRs come from a woman aged 45-65 years who had recovered from COVID-19.

The rearrangement links TRBV28 to TRBJ1-3; D may be TRBD1 (6 bases). Trimming shortened V by 6 bases and J by 1 base, and 7 bases separated the two germline ends. This CDR3 has 13 amino acids. Germline CDR1 and CDR2: MDHEN and SYDVKM. CDR3 sequence: CASRTGSGNTIYF. The CDR3 DNA reads as TGTGCCAGCAGAACAGGGTCTGGAAACACCATATATTTT.

The chain combines TRBV19 with TRBJ1-1, with D maybe TRBD1 (6 bases). Germline values: CDR1 LNHDA, CDR2 SQIVND (reference sequence). This CDR3 region has 13 residues. V was clipped by 4 bases and J by 8 bases, with 14 bases between them. CDR3 sequence (DNA): TGTGCCAGTAGTAAACTGCAGGGGTTGGAAGCTTTCTTT. Protein sequence: CASSKLQGLEAFF.

This chain joins TRBV6-5 and TRBJ1-1, with TRBD1 as a possible D gene (6 bases). V lost 7 bases, J lost 4 bases, and 16 bases lay in between. CDR1 and CDR2 (germline): MNHEY, SVGAGI. The CDR3 has 14 amino acids. CDR3 loop: CASIWTSRGTEAFF. The DNA for the CDR3 is TGTGCCAGCATTTGGACGTCCAGGGGCACTGAAGCTTTCTTT.

This clone was seen a single time. The V gene is TRBV7-2, the J gene TRBJ2-7; possibly TRBD2 for D (5 bases). From germline, CDR1 is SGHTA and CDR2 FQGNSA. V lost 5 bases and J lost 2, with 13 bases in between. The CDR3 spans 14 residues. CDR3 sequence reads: CASSRWTSTYEQYF. The CDR3 DNA is TGTGCCAGCAGCCGTTGGACTTCTACCTACGAGCAGTACTTC.

This rearrangement joins TRBV7-2 to TRBJ1-6; D possibly corresponds to TRBD1 (5 bases). Germline-derived CDR1 and CDR2 are SGHTA and FQGNSA. There are 15 residues in the CDR3. V lost 0 bases and J lost 4, with 7 bases in between. The DNA for the CDR3 is TGTGCCAGCAGCTTAGCGGCAGGGTATAATTCACCCCTCCACTTT. The encoded protein is CASSLAAGYNSPLHF.

This rearrangement joins TRBV28 to TRBJ2-4; 12 bases map to TRBD2. Germline V gene data show CDR1 as MDHEN and CDR2 as SYDVKM. The CDR3 has 18 amino acids. The V gene end was trimmed by 5 bases and the J gene end by 1 base; junction bases not matched to a gene: 9. The chain's CDR3 is CASSPTLAGGPAKNIQYF. CDR3 nucleotides: TGTGCCAGCAGTCCAACCCTAGCGGGAGGGCCGGCCAAAAACATTCAGTACTTC.

The V call is TRBV29-1, the J call TRBJ1-3; the D gene is possibly TRBD1 (6 bases). Germline V gives CDR1 SQVTM, CDR2 ANQGSEA. The ends were cut back, 7 bases at V and 0 bases at J, with 13 bases in the middle. CDR3 length: 14 amino acids. In DNA, the CDR3 is TGCAGCGCTGGGAAACAGGGCTCTGGAAACACCATATATTTT. This encodes CSAGKQGSGNTIYF. Looking up the rest from reference TRBV29-1 and TRBJ1-3 gives the full variable domain: SAVISQKPSRDICQRGTSLTIQCQVDSQVTMMFWYRQQPGQSLTLIATANQGSEATYESGFVIDKFPISRPNLTFSTLTVSNMSPEDSSIYLCSAGKQGSGNTIYFGEGSWLTVV.

The J gene is TRBJ1-1, the V gene TRBV19; no clear D gene. V gave up 1 base and J gave up 2 bases, with 8 bases separating them. This CDR3 contains 14 residues. Germline V lookup: CDR1 LNHDA, CDR2 SQIVND (reference sequence). CDR3 protein: CASSIVAGNTEAFF. DNA of the CDR3: TGTGCCAGTAGTATAGTTGCAGGTAACACTGAAGCTTTCTTT.

V gene TRBV19 combines with J gene TRBJ1-2; D remains ambiguous. V was shortened by 6 bases and J by 3 bases, with 11 bases between the two germline ends. Germline CDR1 is LNHDA and CDR2 is SQIVND (reference sequence). CDR3 length equals 13 residues. The CDR3 region has the DNA TGTGCCAGTAGCCCCATCCCATACTATGGCTACACCTTC. Its protein product is CASSPIPYYGYTF.

The chain carries TRBV27 and TRBJ1-5; 8 bases line up with TRBD1. Losses at the gene ends were 5 bases for V and 6 bases for J; bases not matched to a gene: 12. Germline lookup yields CDR1 MNHEY and CDR2 SMNVEV (reference sequence). The length of the CDR3 is 16 residues. CDR3 region: CASSIRTGRGVQPQHF. In DNA form, the CDR3 reads TGTGCCAGCAGTATCCGGACAGGGCGGGGAGTTCAGCCCCAGCATTTT.

V and J are TRBV7-2 and TRBJ1-4; 8 bases are shared with TRBD1. V was clipped by 3 bases and J by 8 bases; unmatched bases: 8. This CDR3 has 15 amino acids. The V gene's germline CDR1 is SGHTA and CDR2 FQGNSA. The CDR3 reads CASSFTGGSREKLFF. The CDR3, as DNA: TGTGCCAGCAGCTTTACAGGGGGATCTCGGGAAAAACTGTTTTTT.

V and J are TRBV30 and TRBJ1-1; D gene unclear. The CDR3 has 12 amino acids. CDR1 and CDR2 from the germline V gene are GTSNPN and SVGIG (reference sequence). Trimming left V 5 bases short and J 6 bases short, with 13 bases between. CDR3 nucleotides: TGTGCCTGGGAAGGGAGAATCCCTGAAGCTTTCTTT. It yields the protein CAWEGRIPEAFF.

The chain employs TRBV28 and TRBJ2-5; TRBD2 is a possible D gene (5 bases). Trimming removed 3 bases at V and 3 bases at J, with 8 bases between. Germline CDR1 MDHEN, CDR2 SYDVKM. The CDR3 is 13 amino acids. The CDR3 reads CASSFRGEETQYF. The CDR3 DNA follows: TGTGCCAGCAGTTTCCGGGGTGAAGAGACCCAGTACTTC.

The chain has TRBV19 and TRBJ2-5; TRBD1 matches at 8 bases. Germline values: CDR1 LNHDA, CDR2 SQIVND (reference sequence). J was trimmed by 6 bases and V by 8 bases; bases with no gene match: 11. This CDR3 region has 14 residues. CDR3 sequence reads: CASSPAGGGQTQYF. CDR3 DNA sequence: TGTGCCAGTTCCCCTGCAGGGGGCGGACAGACCCAGTACTTC.

The chain carries TRBV6-2 or TRBV6-3 and TRBJ2-7, with D possibly being TRBD1 (5 bases). Germline CDR1 and CDR2: MNHEY and SVGEGT. The V end was cut by 0 bases, the J end by 5 bases, with 11 bases between. The CDR3 is 14 residues long. The CDR3 loop reads CASSYSKGLNEQYF. The CDR3 DNA reads TGTGCCAGCAGTTACTCGAAGGGGCTCAACGAGCAGTACTTC.

The chain combines TRBV9 with TRBJ2-5; 10 positions agree with TRBD1. This CDR3 contains 15 residues. With V trimmed by 2 bases and J by 3 bases, 4 bases remained unmatched. The germline V gene has CDR1 SGDLS and CDR2 YYNGEE. CDR3 sequence reads: CASSVSGTGEETQYF. DNA for the CDR3: TGTGCCAGCAGCGTTTCCGGGACAGGGGAAGAGACCCAGTACTTC.

V gene TRBV19 combines with J gene TRBJ2-1, with TRBD2 identical over 10 bases. CDR1 is LNHDA, CDR2 SQIVND, per germline (reference sequence). The J segment lost 14 bases and the V segment lost 11 bases, leaving 15 bases of the junction unmatched. The CDR3 runs to 13 residues. The CDR3 protein is CASSGRAPSYEFF. The DNA for the CDR3 is TGTGCCTCCAGCGGGAGGGCCCCCAGTTATGAGTTCTTC.

The chain carries TRBV3-1 (or the pseudogene TRBV3-2) and TRBJ2-1; 9 bases line up with TRBD1. Germline V CDR1 and CDR2: LGHDT, YNNKEL (reference sequence). The CDR3 is 16 residues long. V lost 3 bases, J lost 1 base, and 4 bases stayed unmatched. The CDR3 DNA reads as TGTGCCAGCAGCCATCTAGGACAGGGGTCCTACAATGAGCAGTTCTTC. Protein: CASSHLGQGSYNEQFF.

The chain recombines TRBV18 with TRBJ2-5, with 12 bases aligning to TRBD2. The CDR3 sequence is 17 residues long. The V gene end was trimmed by 2 bases and the J gene end by 5 bases; junction bases not matched to a gene: 9. The germline CDR1 and CDR2 sequences are KGHSH and LQKENI. The CDR3 loop reads CASSPNTLAGGSETQYF. CDR3 DNA sequence: TGTGCCAGCTCACCAAATACACTAGCGGGGGGAAGTGAGACCCAGTACTTC. Based on the CDR3 plus reference TRBV18 and TRBJ2-5, the full variable domain is NAGVMQNPRHLVRRRGQEARLRCSPMKGHSHVYWYRQLPEEGLKFMVYLQKENIIDESGMPKERFSAEFPKEGPSILRIQQVVRGDSAAYFCASSPNTLAGGSETQYFGPGTRLLVL.

This clone was seen ten or more times. The chain links TRBV18 to TRBJ1-3; D unresolved. CDR3 length: 15 amino acids. The V end lost 1 base, the J end lost 0 bases, and 7 bases lay between the germline ends. Germline CDR1 KGHSH, CDR2 LQKENI. The CDR3 DNA sequence: TGTGCCAGCTCACCACGGCAGGCCTCTGGAAACACCATATATTTT. Its translation is CASSPRQASGNTIYF.

The genes are TRBV6-2 or TRBV6-3 and TRBJ2-5, with a tentative D call TRBD1 (6 bases). The CDR3 has 13 amino acids. Germline V CDR1 and CDR2: MNHEY, SVGEGT. Trimming cost V 6 bases and J 5 bases, with 13 bases left between them. The CDR3 region has the DNA TGTGCCAGCAGCCCACAGGGATTGGAGACCCAGTACTTC. As protein: CASSPQGLETQYF.